This note documents a single T cell receptor beta chain sequence. Its antigen target is currently unknown. Base qualities are not at hand, and no much larger clone is one base apart. The library was generated by the immunoSEQ multiplex PCR assay. The study's own analysis went as follows. A statistical classification framework was developed to diagnose cytomegalovirus status using the catalog of TCR beta chain sequences. This is the immuneACCESS table as TCRdb keeps it, with only in-frame sequences that have V and J called. A part of the clones is gone; compared with another copy, unresolved V genes explain less than half, and the rest is unexplained. The V and J calls and clone size come from that table; D and trimming were worked out from the DNA. The sample includes 150,000 to 180,000 clones, with roughly 84% observed a single time. The ten largest clones take up around 2.1% of the sample. This sample was included in a study of cytomegalovirus exposure and HLA in healthy donors (dated by TCRdb to about 2017). A note on the overall study: The 500 to 800 repertoires of the first cohort and the 120 validation repertoires were produced on the same platform, according to a later analysis. The study was designed to test whether signatures of past pathogen exposure could be identified by cataloging public T cell receptors. Along with the roughly 700-subject first cohort, a separate validation cohort of over a hundred different subjects was used. The study combined high-throughput TCR immunosequencing, statistical association of individual TCRs with disease status, and machine learning to predict cytomegalovirus infection status. Beyond this particular receptor, the publication reports: Most TCR sequences were observed very rarely across donors, whereas some public TCRs were present in many individuals. A few of the identified cytomegalovirus-associated TCR beta chains were confirmed in vitro to be specific for cytomegalovirus antigens. The study listed 164 TCR beta chains as associated with cytomegalovirus. All 120 or so repertoires were used to score co-occurrence in the validation cohort in a later analysis, because that analysis had no HLA typing for the cohort. Cytomegalovirus status was reported to be diagnosed by the classifier with high specificity and sensitivity in both the original and validation cohorts. It was suggested by the authors that the approach could potentially be generalized to other disease states and immunological phenotypes. Of the cluster scores, about 94% were above 0 in a later analysis, which found that TCRs clustered in the first cohort also tended to co-occur in the 95 to 150 validation repertoires.

The donors belonged to the validation cohort of over a hundred subjects, which was separate from the roughly 680-subject first cohort. Via the germline V gene, CDR1 is SQVTM and CDR2 ANQGSEA. The CDR3 covers 13 residues, taking in both the cysteine and the phenylalanine. The kept DNA is CDR3 alone, 39 bases in frame from the first base. V is clipped by 3 bases and J by 5 bases, and the sequence between their germline boundaries is 13 bases long. Sequenced: PBMCs. The rearrangement joined TRBV29-1 to TRBJ1-1; TRBD1 might be the D gene, on 6 matching bases. This TCR came from a human donor in good health. The DNA reads as follows: TGCAGCGTTGAGGTGACCACAGGGACTGAAGCTTTCTTT. Translated, this gives CSVEVTTGTEAFF. The CDR3 plus the reference TRBV29-1 and TRBJ1-1 genes for the other parts give the full variable domain: SAVISQKPSRDICQRGTSLTIQCQVDSQVTMMFWYRQQPGQSLTLIATANQGSEATYESGFVIDKFPISRPNLTFSTLTVSNMSPEDSSIYLCSVEVTTGTEAFFGQGTRLTVV.